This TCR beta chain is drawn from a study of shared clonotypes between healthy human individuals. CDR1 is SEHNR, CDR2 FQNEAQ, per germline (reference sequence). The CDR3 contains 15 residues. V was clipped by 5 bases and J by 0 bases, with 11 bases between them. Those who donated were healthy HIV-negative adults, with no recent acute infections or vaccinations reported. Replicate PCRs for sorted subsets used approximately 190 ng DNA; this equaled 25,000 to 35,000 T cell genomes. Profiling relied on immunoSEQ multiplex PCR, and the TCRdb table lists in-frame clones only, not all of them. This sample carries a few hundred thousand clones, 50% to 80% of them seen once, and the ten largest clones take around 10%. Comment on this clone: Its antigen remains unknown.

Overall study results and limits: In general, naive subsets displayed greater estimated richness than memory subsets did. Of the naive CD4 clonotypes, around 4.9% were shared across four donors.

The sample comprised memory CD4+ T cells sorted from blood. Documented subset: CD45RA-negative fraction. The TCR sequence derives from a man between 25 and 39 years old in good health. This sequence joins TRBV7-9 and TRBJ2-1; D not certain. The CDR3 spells CASSPRQDSYNEQFF. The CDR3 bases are TGTGCCAGCAGCCCCCGCCAGGACTCCTACAATGAGCAGTTCTTC.